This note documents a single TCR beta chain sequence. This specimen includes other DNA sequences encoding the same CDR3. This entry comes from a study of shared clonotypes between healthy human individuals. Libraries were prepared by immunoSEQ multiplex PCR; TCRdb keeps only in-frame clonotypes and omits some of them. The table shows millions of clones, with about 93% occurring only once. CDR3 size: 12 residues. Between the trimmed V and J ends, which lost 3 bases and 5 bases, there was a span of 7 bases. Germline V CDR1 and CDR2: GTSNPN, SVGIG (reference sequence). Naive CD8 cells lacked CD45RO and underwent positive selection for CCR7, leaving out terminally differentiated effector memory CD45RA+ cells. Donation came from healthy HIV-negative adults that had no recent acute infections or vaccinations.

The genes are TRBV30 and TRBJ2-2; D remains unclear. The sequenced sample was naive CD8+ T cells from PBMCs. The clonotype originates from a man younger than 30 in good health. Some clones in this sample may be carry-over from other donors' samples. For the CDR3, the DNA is TGTGCCTGGAGCCTAGGGACCGGGGAGCTGTTTTTT. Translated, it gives CAWSLGTGELFF.